Each of the 9 T cell receptor beta chains below was sequenced from the same sample in a study of blood T cell repertoires in COVID-19 (TCRdb year 2020). Libraries were prepared through the immunoSEQ multiplex PCR assay. TCRdb took over this immuneACCESS table, retaining in-frame rearrangements with V and J assigned. Such tables are incomplete; in checked studies, under half of the missing clones stem from an unresolved V gene, and the remainder is unexplained. For this sample the table gives under 200,000 clones, of which more than 75% were detected only once. The ten most abundant clones make up 5.5% to 8.5% of the sample. The material sequenced was PBMCs or T cells enriched from blood (not recorded which). Source of these receptors: a woman aged 45-65 years who had recovered from COVID-19.

The genes are TRBV28 and TRBJ1-4, with 8 bases aligning to TRBD1. This CDR3 is built from 15 residues. J gave up 2 bases and V 5 bases, and 4 bases lay outside the gene matches. Germline V lookup: CDR1 MDHEN, CDR2 SYDVKM. CDR3 in amino acids: CASSIWTGTNEKLFF. The CDR3 nucleotides are TGTGCCAGCAGTATTTGGACAGGGACTAATGAAAAACTGTTTTTT.

J is TRBJ2-7 and V is TRBV19; 9 nucleotides agree with TRBD1. CDR3 size: 15 residues. Per the germline V gene, CDR1 is LNHDA and CDR2 is SQIVND (reference sequence). Losses at the gene ends were 4 bases for V and 6 bases for J; bases not matched to a gene: 10. CDR3 sequence: CASSTPEDRGFEQYF. As DNA, the CDR3 is TGTGCCAGTAGTACCCCCGAGGACAGGGGTTTCGAGCAGTACTTC.

The V gene is TRBV3-1 (or the pseudogene TRBV3-2), the J gene TRBJ2-5; 9 nucleotides line up with TRBD1. From germline, CDR1 is LGHDT and CDR2 YNNKEL (reference sequence). CDR3 size: 16 residues. After removal of 0 bases from V and 4 bases from J, the junction contained 6 bases not matched to a gene. The CDR3 reads CASSQDWGQGGETQYF. The CDR3 DNA sequence: TGTGCCAGCAGCCAAGACTGGGGACAGGGCGGAGAGACCCAGTACTTC.

The chain links TRBV6-5 to TRBJ1-1, with 10 positions matching TRBD1. CDR1 and CDR2 from the germline V gene are MNHEY and SVGAGI. The V and J ends lost 2 bases and 4 bases, in that order; junction bases with no gene match: 4. This CDR3 is built from 15 residues. CDR3 loop: CASSYTGQGSTEAFF. The DNA for the CDR3 is TGTGCCAGCAGTTACACGGGACAGGGGAGCACTGAAGCTTTCTTT.

CDR3: CASSDRDYRRAEQFF. The CDR3 DNA reads TGTGCCAGCAGTGACCGGGACTACCGCAGAGCGGAGCAGTTCTTC. The chain is built from TRBV2 and TRBJ2-1; 7 positions agree with TRBD2. The CDR3 consists of 15 residues. Germline values: CDR1 SNHLY, CDR2 FYNNEI. Germline trimming cut 3 bases from V and 10 bases from J; bases unmatched to any gene: 12.

The CDR3 sequence: CASSFGGAMNTEAFF. CDR3 DNA: TGTGCCAGCAGCTTTGGGGGGGCCATGAACACTGAAGCTTTCTTT. The chain recombines TRBV7-9 with TRBJ1-1, with D maybe TRBD1 (6 bases). Germline V gene sequence: CDR1 SEHNR, CDR2 FQNEAQ (reference sequence). The CDR3 runs to 15 residues. V lost 3 bases to trimming and J lost 0 bases, with 11 bases between them.

The V gene is TRBV30, the J gene TRBJ1-5; D might be TRBD1 (6 bases). Between the trimmed V and J ends, which lost 0 bases and 5 bases, there was a span of 11 bases. This CDR3 region has 14 residues. Germline V gene lookup returns CDR1 GTSNPN and CDR2 SVGIG (reference sequence). The DNA for the CDR3 is TGTGCCTGGAGTGTTGGGGACAACTATCAGCCCCAGCATTTT. Translating gives CAWSVGDNYQPQHF.

The chain employs TRBV21-1 and TRBJ1-1; TRBD1, the table's D call, was not compared with the DNA. TRBV21-1 is tagged as a pseudogene. There are 17 residues in the CDR3. The chain's CDR3 is CASSKGGESGQVTEAFF. The CDR3 nucleotides are TGTGCCAGCAGCAAAGGAGGGGAGTCGGGACAGGTAACTGAAGCTTTCTTT.

J is TRBJ2-2 and V is TRBV9; 7 nucleotides align to TRBD1. Germline V lookup: CDR1 SGDLS, CDR2 YYNGEE. The V and J ends lost 0 bases and 0 bases, in that order; junction bases with no gene match: 8. The CDR3 totals 18 residues. Here the CDR3 reads CASSVVIVGQANTGELFF. In DNA form, the CDR3 reads TGTGCCAGCAGCGTAGTAATTGTCGGACAGGCGAACACCGGGGAGCTGTTTTTT.